The next 4 T cell receptor beta chains were all read from a single sample in a study of T cells in localized non-small cell lung cancer. Profiling relied on immunoSEQ multiplex PCR, and the TCRdb table lists in-frame clones only, not all of them. The sample holds 130,000 or so clones, 70% to 90% seen once. Specimen: peripheral blood, collected before any cancer treatment. These receptors were taken from a female donor older than 55 with stage I lung adenocarcinoma.

The chain uses TRBV9 and TRBJ1-3; D not resolved. CDR1 and CDR2 (germline): SGDLS, YYNGEE. There are 16 residues in the CDR3. V was clipped by 0 bases and J by 0 bases, with 10 bases between them. In DNA, the CDR3 is TGTGCCAGCAGCGTAGTGGCAGGTCTCTCTGGAAACACCATATATTTT. It yields the protein CASSVVAGLSGNTIYF.

This clone was observed a single time. The rearrangement uses TRBV4-2 and TRBJ2-3; D gene unclear. The CDR3 spans 16 residues. V lost 0 bases and J lost 7, with 17 bases in between. The germline V gene encodes CDR1 LGHNA and CDR2 YNFKEQ. The CDR3 loop is CASSQDLGLPHNTQYF. CDR3 nucleotides: TGTGCCAGCAGCCAAGATTTAGGCCTACCCCACAATACGCAGTATTTT.

The table lists this clone with a count of one. This chain connects TRBV28 to TRBJ2-1; D remains ambiguous. The CDR3 is made up of 12 amino acids. CDR1 is MDHEN and CDR2 is SYDVKM in the germline V gene. Trimming pared 5 bases from V and 8 bases from J, leaving 10 bases between. CDR3: CASSGSPHEQFF. The CDR3 nucleotides are TGTGCCAGCAGTGGTAGCCCCCATGAGCAGTTCTTC.

Concerning this clone: The sample contains more than one DNA sequence encoding this CDR3. V and J are TRBV9 and TRBJ2-1; a weak D match, TRBD2 (6 bases). Germline CDR1 reads SGDLS; CDR2 reads YYNGEE. The CDR3 has 15 residues. Trimming removed 0 bases from V and 2 bases from J, with 9 bases in between. CDR3 DNA sequence: TGTGCCAGCAGCGTAGACGGGAGTACCTACAATGAGCAGTTCTTC. It yields the protein CASSVDGSTYNEQFF.